This T cell receptor beta chain was sequenced for a study of T cell changes during pregnancy in multiple sclerosis. Germline V lookup: CDR1 SGHRS, CDR2 YFSETQ. The CDR3 extends over 18 amino acids. Trimming at V came to 0 bases and at J to 2 bases, leaving 4 bases not matched to a gene. Some clones are missing from TCRdb's copy, which holds only in-frame ones; the method was immunoSEQ multiplex PCR. Here the sample spans about 21,000 clones, 75% to 90% being singletons. The sequence was collected from a female donor in good health, enrolled as a control in a pregnancy study. The material was CD4+ T cells from peripheral blood mononuclear cells, obtained in the first trimester of pregnancy. V and J are TRBV5-1 and TRBJ2-1, with 14 positions matching TRBD2. The CDR3 protein is CASSLGTSGRLTYNEQFF. The DNA for the CDR3 is TGCGCCAGCAGCTTGGGGACTAGCGGGAGGTTGACCTACAATGAGCAGTTCTTC. The entire variable domain, with the rest obtained from reference TRBV5-1 and TRBJ2-1, is as follows: KAGVTQTPRYLIKTRGQQVTLSCSPISGHRSVSWYQQTPGQGLQFLFEYFSETQRNKGNFPGRFSGRQFSNSRSEMNVSTLELGDSALYLCASSLGTSGRLTYNEQFFGPGTRLTVL.